Sequencing of this T cell receptor (beta chain) was carried out in a study of blood T cell repertoires in COVID-19. Study-level background: The analysed material was cDNA or gDNA that came from T cells, B-cell-depleted T cells, or PBMCs.

Original methodology: Scientists estimated how many nucleated cells there were by amplifying reference gene primers. Assay: immunoSEQ multiplex PCR; the TCRdb copy retains only in-frame clones and omits some. V and J calls plus clone size are reproduced from that table; the DNA served to infer D and trimming. The repertoire has 200,000 to 250,000 clones, over 80% of them found once; the top ten carry around 5.4%. CDR1 and CDR2 (germline): SGDLS, YYNGEE. The CDR3 length is 13 residues. V was cut by 0 bases and J by 5 bases, with 8 bases left in between. The rearrangement uses TRBV9 and TRBJ1-1, with unresolved D. This TCR was recovered from a human donor in a cohort sampled during active COVID-19. Sequencing used peripheral blood. CDR3 region: CASSVDGYTEAFF. The CDR3 DNA reads as TGTGCCAGCAGCGTAGACGGGTATACTGAAGCTTTCTTT.